The clone carrying this T cell receptor beta chain was observed at least ten times. Its cognate antigen is unknown. This sample is part of a study of regulatory T cells in long-lasting Graves disease. The authors built TCR beta libraries using iRepertoire HTBI primers and Arm-PCR of CDR3 regions. In the authors' workflow: Sequenced samples collectively carried 55 to 80 TRBV and 12 to 15 TRBJ segments. Using its own MiXCR run on the multiplex PCR reads, TCRdb lists one record per CDR3 protein. TCRdb's processing, not the authors' own work, is the source of the V and J calls. The repertoire holds about 380,000 distinct CDR3 sequences, about 14% seen once, with around a fifth in the top ten. The CDR3 contains 15 residues. With 3 bases removed from V and 8 bases from J, the gap between germline ends came to 19 bases. CDR1 and CDR2 from the germline V gene are MNHEY and SMNVEV (reference sequence). General study findings and limits: Lower TCR diversity characterized persistent Graves' patients relative to newly diagnosed patients.

This sample's time point: newly diagnosed GD, antithyroid drugs for less than 3 months. There was RNA extracted from PBMCs, and the TCR library was made from it. The TCR originated in a female donor with Graves disease. The chain is built from TRBV27 and TRBJ1-2; D is possibly TRBD1 (6 bases). The sequences come from peripheral blood mononuclear cells (PBMCs), collected at new diagnosis, from a patient treated with antithyroid drugs. The CDR3 sequence is CASSFLDRPSGGYTF. CDR3 DNA: TGTGCCAGCAGTTTTTTGGACAGACCATCGGGAGGCTACACCTTC.